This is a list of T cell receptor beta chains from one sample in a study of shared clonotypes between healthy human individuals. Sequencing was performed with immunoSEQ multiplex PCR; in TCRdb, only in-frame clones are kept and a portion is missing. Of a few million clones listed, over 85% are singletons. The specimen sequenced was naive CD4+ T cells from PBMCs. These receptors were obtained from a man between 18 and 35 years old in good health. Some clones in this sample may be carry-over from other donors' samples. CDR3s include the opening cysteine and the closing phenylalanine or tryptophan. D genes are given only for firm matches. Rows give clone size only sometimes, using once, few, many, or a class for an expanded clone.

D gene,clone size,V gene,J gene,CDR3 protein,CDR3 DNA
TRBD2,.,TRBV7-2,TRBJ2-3,CASSLGREQDTQYF,TGTGCCAGCAGCTTAGGGCGGGAGCAAGATACGCAGTATTTT
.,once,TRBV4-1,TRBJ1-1,CASSQGFGQMNTEAFF,TGCGCCAGCAGCCAAGGCTTCGGGCAGATGAACACTGAAGCTTTCTTT
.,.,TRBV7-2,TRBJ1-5,CASSPVRDRSQPQHF,TGTGCCAGCAGCCCAGTGAGGGATCGGAGTCAGCCCCAGCATTTT
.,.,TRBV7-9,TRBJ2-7,CASSLEGRFNEQYF,TGTGCCAGCAGCTTGGAGGGGCGCTTCAACGAGCAGTACTTC
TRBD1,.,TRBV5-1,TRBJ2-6,CASSFQGAPSGANVLTF,TGCGCCAGCAGCTTTCAGGGGGCGCCCTCTGGGGCCAACGTCCTGACTTTC
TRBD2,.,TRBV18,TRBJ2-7,CASSTGGYYFYEQYF,TGTGCCAGCTCGACGGGAGGGTATTACTTCTACGAGCAGTACTTC
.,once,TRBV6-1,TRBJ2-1,CASTRRDFLYNEQFF,TGTGCCAGCACTCGAAGGGACTTTTTATACAATGAGCAGTTCTTC
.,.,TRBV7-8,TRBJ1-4,CASSSGRTVATNEKLFF,TGTGCCAGCAGCTCAGGAAGGACTGTGGCAACTAATGAAAAACTGTTTTTT
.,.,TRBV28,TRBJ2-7,CASSSSVEQYF,TGTGCCAGCAGTTCTTCCGTGGAGCAGTACTTC
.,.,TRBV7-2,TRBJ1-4,CASSLASGEGEKLFF,TGTGCCAGCAGCTTAGCGTCAGGGGAGGGTGAAAAACTGTTTTTT
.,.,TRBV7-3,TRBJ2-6,CASSQGLSGANVLTF,TGTGCCAGCAGTCAGGGGCTCTCTGGGGCCAACGTCCTGACTTTC
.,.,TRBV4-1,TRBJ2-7,CASSQAGYYEQYF,TGCGCCAGCAGCCAAGCCGGGTACTACGAGCAGTACTTC
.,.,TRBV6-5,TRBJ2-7,CASSYLAGPSYEQYF,TGTGCCAGCAGTTACTTGGCGGGGCCTTCCTACGAGCAGTACTTC
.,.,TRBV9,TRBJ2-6,CASSVATATGTGANVLTF,TGTGCCAGCAGCGTAGCTACGGCAACCGGGACTGGGGCCAACGTCCTGACTTTC
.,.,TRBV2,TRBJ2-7,CASSGSYEQYF,TGTGCCAGTAGCGGCTCCTACGAGCAGTACTTC
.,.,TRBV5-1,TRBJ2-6,CASSLVQGRGSGANVLTF,TGCGCCAGCAGCTTGGTTCAGGGGAGGGGCTCTGGGGCCAACGTCCTGACTTTC
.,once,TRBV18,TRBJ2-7,CASSPPGYEQYF,TGTGCCAGCTCACCACCGGGTTACGAGCAGTACTTC
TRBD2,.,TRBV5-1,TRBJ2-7,CASSQGLAVTYEQYF,TGCGCCAGCAGCCAGGGACTAGCGGTAACCTACGAGCAGTACTTC
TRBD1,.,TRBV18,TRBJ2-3,CASSSPGQRTDTQYF,TGTGCCAGTTCTTCCCCGGGACAGCGAACAGATACGCAGTATTTT
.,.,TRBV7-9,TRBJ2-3,CASSLAGAGTDTQYF,TGTGCCAGCAGCTTAGCGGGGGCAGGCACAGATACGCAGTATTTT
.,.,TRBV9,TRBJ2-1,CASSAWAQSSYNEQFF,TGTGCCAGCAGCGCGTGGGCACAGAGCTCCTACAATGAGCAGTTCTTC
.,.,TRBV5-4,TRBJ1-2,CASSGPSHRATDDGYTF,TGTGCCAGCAGCGGTCCCTCCCACAGGGCGACCGACGATGGCTACACCTTC
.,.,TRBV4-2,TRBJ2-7,CASSRGVSGSSYEQYF,TGTGCCAGCAGCCGAGGGGTTAGCGGCAGCTCCTACGAGCAGTACTTC
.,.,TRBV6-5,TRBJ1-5,CASSPGRVSNQPQHF,TGTGCCAGCAGCCCGGGCCGGGTCAGCAATCAGCCCCAGCATTTT
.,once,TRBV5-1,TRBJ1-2,CASSLVLGEGRGYTF,TGCGCCAGCAGCTTGGTGTTGGGGGAGGGACGTGGCTACACCTTC
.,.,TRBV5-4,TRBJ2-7,CASSSVLEGLPYEQYF,TGTGCCAGCAGTTCGGTACTGGAGGGACTTCCCTACGAGCAGTACTTC
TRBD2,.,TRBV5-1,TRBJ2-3,CASSVGTSGTDTQYF,TGCGCCAGCAGCGTCGGGACTAGCGGCACAGATACGCAGTATTTT
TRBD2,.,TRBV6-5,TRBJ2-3,CAAQRGGSDTQYF,TGTGCCGCCCAGCGCGGCGGGAGTGATACGCAGTATTTT
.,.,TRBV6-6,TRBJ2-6,CASSLEGAGANVLTF,TGTGCCAGTTCTTTAGAGGGGGCTGGGGCCAACGTCCTGACTTTC
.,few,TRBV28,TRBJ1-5,CAGGGNQPQHF,TGTGCCGGAGGGGGGAATCAGCCCCAGCATTTT
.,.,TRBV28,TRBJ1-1,CASSLPGATEAFF,TGTGCCAGCAGTTTACCGGGAGCCACTGAAGCTTTCTTT
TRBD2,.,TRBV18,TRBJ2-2,CASSRMGLAGPAGELFF,TGTGCCAGCTCACGGATGGGACTAGCGGGACCGGCCGGGGAGCTGTTTTTT
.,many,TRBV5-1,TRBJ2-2,CASSLGQNTGELFF,TGCGCCAGCAGCTTGGGACAGAACACCGGGGAGCTGTTTTTT
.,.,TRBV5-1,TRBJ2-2,CASSRGTGDTGELFF,TGCGCCAGCAGCAGGGGGACGGGAGATACCGGGGAGCTGTTTTTT
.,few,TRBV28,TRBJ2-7,CASKRPNYEQYF,TGTGCCAGCAAGCGGCCCAACTACGAGCAGTACTTC
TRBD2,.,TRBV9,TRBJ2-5,CASSPDVGRGQETQYF,TGTGCCAGCAGCCCGGATGTCGGGAGGGGTCAAGAGACCCAGTACTTC
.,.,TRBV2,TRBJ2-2,CASSATVTGELFF,TGTGCCAGCAGTGCCACGGTGACCGGGGAGCTGTTTTTT
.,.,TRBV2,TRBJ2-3,CASNLDGTQYF,TGTGCCAGCAACCTCGACGGTACGCAGTATTTT
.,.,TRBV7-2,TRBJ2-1,CASSLLSGSAYNEQFF,TGTGCCAGCAGCTTACTTTCAGGGAGTGCCTACAATGAGCAGTTCTTC
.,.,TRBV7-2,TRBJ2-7,CASSLQDREGYEQYF,TGTGCCAGCAGCTTACAGGACAGGGAGGGTTACGAGCAGTACTTC
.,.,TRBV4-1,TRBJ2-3,CASSQRGDPWNTDTQYF,TGCGCCAGCAGCCAAAGGGGGGACCCCTGGAACACAGATACGCAGTATTTT
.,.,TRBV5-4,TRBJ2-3,CASSFKASSTDTQYF,TGTGCCAGCAGCTTTAAAGCGAGTAGCACAGATACGCAGTATTTT
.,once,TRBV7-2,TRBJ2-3,CASSFNREDTQYF,TGTGCCAGCAGCTTCAACAGGGAAGATACGCAGTATTTT
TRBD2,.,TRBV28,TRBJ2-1,CASSPVTSGAYNEQFF,TGTGCCAGCAGCCCCGTGACTAGCGGGGCCTACAATGAGCAGTTCTTC
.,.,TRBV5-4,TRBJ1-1,CASSPKAFGTEAFF,TGTGCCAGCAGCCCCAAGGCCTTTGGGACTGAAGCTTTCTTT